This record looks at one T cell receptor (beta chain) sequence and its context. Clones were sequenced by immunoSEQ multiplex PCR, and TCRdb holds only the in-frame ones, with some missing. The sample yields around 67,000 clones, roughly 92% seen once. This CDR3 region has 13 residues. Losses at the gene ends were 8 bases for V and 2 bases for J; bases not matched to a gene: 1. Germline loops: CDR1 MDHEN, CDR2 SYDVKM. This sample was included in a study of technical replicates of blood from four donors. This receptor was obtained from a human donor in good health. J is TRBJ2-1 and V is TRBV28; 9 bases are shared with TRBD2. Specimen: T cells isolated from PBMCs. This chain's CDR3 is CASLAGAYNEQFF. The CDR3 nucleotides read TGTGCCAGCTTAGCGGGAGCCTACAATGAGCAGTTCTTC. Full variable domain (remainder filled in from reference TRBV28 and TRBJ2-1): DVKVTQSSRYLVKRTGEKVFLECVQDMDHENMFWYRQDPGLGLRLIYFSYDVKMKEKGDIPEGYSVSREKKERFSLILESASTNQTSMYLCASLAGAYNEQFFGPGTRLTVL.